Listed below are T cell receptor beta chains from one sample, sequenced in a study of T cell responses to AZD1222 COVID-19 vaccine. Assay: immunoSEQ multiplex PCR; the TCRdb copy retains only in-frame clones and omits some. There are 150,000 to 200,000 clones in the sample; roughly 92% occur only once, and less than 4.5% lies in the top ten. The sample consisted of peripheral blood, taken 28 days after the second dose of the MenACWY control vaccine. The receptors shown here come from an adult who received the MenACWY meningococcal vaccine as a control. Each CDR3 is given with its conserved first and last residue. Fields, in order: V gene, D gene, clone size, J gene, CDR3 protein, CDR3 DNA. A D gene is named only where the DNA matches it firmly. Clone size is given for some rows only: seen once, a few or many times, or a class if the clone is expanded.

TRBV3-1/TRBV3-2	.	.	TRBJ2-7	CASRSGPPYEQYF	TGTGCCAGCAGGTCGGGGCCACCCTACGAGCAGTACTTC
TRBV27	.	.	TRBJ2-1	CASSPIVVYNEQFF	TGTGCCAGCAGTCCGATCGTCGTCTACAATGAGCAGTTCTTC
TRBV18	.	.	TRBJ1-1	CASSPGSTEAFF	TGTGCCAGCTCCCCGGGGTCCACTGAAGCTTTCTTT
TRBV6-2/TRBV6-3	.	.	TRBJ1-1	CASSRDIRMNTEAFF	TGTGCCAGTAGCCGGGACATTAGGATGAACACTGAAGCTTTCTTT
TRBV7-9	.	.	TRBJ1-1	CASSLWQAENTEAFF	TGTGCCAGCAGCTTATGGCAGGCGGAGAACACTGAAGCTTTCTTT
TRBV9	.	once	TRBJ2-7	CASSVDEKLVVGEQYF	TGTGCCAGCAGCGTAGATGAGAAGTTGGTGGTTGGCGAGCAGTACTTC
TRBV6-5	TRBD1	.	TRBJ2-1	CASSKGTGRNEQFF	TGTGCCAGCAGTAAGGGGACAGGGCGGAATGAGCAGTTCTTC
TRBV5-1	.	.	TRBJ2-3	CASSLYGGQASTDTQYF	TGCGCCAGCAGCTTGTATGGGGGGCAGGCTAGCACAGATACGCAGTATTTT
TRBV7-9	TRBD1	once	TRBJ2-7	CASSLGDSNEQYF	TGTGCCAGCAGCTTAGGGGACAGTAACGAGCAGTACTTC
TRBV5-1	TRBD1	.	TRBJ2-5	CASSRRQGRTETQYF	TGCGCCAGCAGCCGTCGACAGGGACGAACAGAGACCCAGTACTTC
TRBV29-1	TRBD1	.	TRBJ2-7	CSVRTGVGEQYF	TGCAGCGTCCGGACAGGGGTTGGAGAGCAGTACTTC
TRBV5-1	.	once	TRBJ1-2	CASSPAEGSYGYTF	TGCGCCAGCAGCCCGGCAGAGGGCTCCTATGGCTACACCTTC
TRBV19	.	.	TRBJ2-3	CASSIGGYTQYF	TGTGCCAGTAGTATAGGAGGCTATACGCAGTATTTT
TRBV30	.	.	TRBJ2-7	CAWSVRERYEQYF	TGTGCCTGGAGTGTAAGGGAGAGGTACGAGCAGTACTTC
TRBV18	TRBD2	.	TRBJ2-7	CASSLRTSVPYEQYF	TGTGCCAGCTCCCTCAGGACTAGCGTCCCCTACGAGCAGTACTTC
TRBV4-3	TRBD1	.	TRBJ1-2	CASSHAGGASYGYTF	TGCGCCAGCAGCCATGCAGGGGGCGCATCCTATGGCTACACCTTC
TRBV27	TRBD1	.	TRBJ2-7	CASSFSGTGKYEQYF	TGTGCCAGCAGTTTTTCCGGGACAGGGAAATACGAGCAGTACTTC
TRBV7-2	TRBD2	.	TRBJ2-1	CASSPTSGRGSEQFF	TGTGCCAGCAGCCCTACTAGCGGGAGGGGTAGTGAGCAGTTCTTC
TRBV5-1	.	.	TRBJ2-2	CASKLIGNTGELFF	TGCGCCAGCAAGTTAATAGGGAACACCGGGGAGCTGTTTTTT
TRBV2	TRBD2	once	TRBJ2-1	CDSTIAGEQFF	TGTGACAGCACAATAGCGGGGGAGCAGTTCTTC
TRBV5-8	TRBD2	once	TRBJ2-1	CASSWAGTSELNEQFF	TGTGCCAGCAGCTGGGCCGGGACTAGCGAACTCAATGAGCAGTTCTTC
TRBV23-1	TRBD1	once	TRBJ2-7	CASSQSGTGAGYEQYF	TGCGCCAGCAGTCAATCCGGCACAGGGGCCGGCTACGAGCAGTACTTC
TRBV19	TRBD1	.	TRBJ1-2	CASSRDRDFSNYGYTF	TGTGCCAGTTCCCGGGACAGGGACTTCTCTAACTATGGCTACACCTTC
TRBV12-2	.	.	TRBJ2-7	CASRAVGAPYEQYF	TGTGCAAGTCGCGCCGTGGGAGCCCCCTACGAGCAGTACTTC
TRBV4-1	.	.	TRBJ1-2	CASSQEGGNYGYTF	TGCGCCAGCAGCCAAGAAGGTGGAAACTATGGCTACACCTTC
TRBV6-5	TRBD2	once	TRBJ2-7	CASSSPGLEFHEQYF	TGTGCCAGCAGTTCGCCGGGACTAGAGTTCCACGAGCAGTACTTC